These T cell receptor beta chains were read from a single sample in a study of control samples from healthy donors and cancer patients. TCRdb's copy holds only in-frame clones and misses some; the assay was immunoSEQ multiplex PCR. The sample carries 130,000 or so clones, about 90% recorded once. Sample: blood. These TCRs come from a man younger than 35 in good health. Both conserved end residues are part of each CDR3. Each record gives: CDR3 DNA, CDR3 protein, D gene, clone size, J gene, V gene. The D gene is left open where the match is weak. Only part of the rows carry a size: once, few, many, or a class if the clone is expanded.

TGTGCCAGCATCCGACAGGAAGACTATGGCTACACCTTC,CASIRQEDYGYTF,.,.,TRBJ1-2,TRBV5-6
TGTGCCAGCAGCTTAGAGGGGAGCAATCAGCCCCAGCATTTT,CASSLEGSNQPQHF,.,.,TRBJ1-5,TRBV7-9
TGTGCCTGGAACAGGGGGATTCAGCCCCAGCATTTT,CAWNRGIQPQHF,TRBD1,.,TRBJ1-5,TRBV30
TGCGCCAGCAGCTTTCTGGCGGGTGGGGGAGATACGCAGTATTTT,CASSFLAGGGDTQYF,.,.,TRBJ2-3,TRBV5-1
TGTGCCAGTAGGGCGAACACTGAAGCTTTCTTT,CASRANTEAFF,.,.,TRBJ1-1,TRBV19
TGCAGCGTTACCCCTTCCACCGGAGAACCCTACGAGCAGTACTTC,CSVTPSTGEPYEQYF,.,few,TRBJ2-7,TRBV29-1
TGTGCCAGCAGTTTATTGGGGCCCCTGAACACTGAAGCTTTCTTT,CASSLLGPLNTEAFF,.,once,TRBJ1-1,TRBV27
TGTGCCATCAATGATCGTGGGACGCACTCACCCCTCCACTTT,CAINDRGTHSPLHF,.,.,TRBJ1-6,TRBV10-3
TGTGCCAGCAGCTTCCAGGTGAACACTGAAGCTTTCTTT,CASSFQVNTEAFF,.,.,TRBJ1-1,TRBV7-3
TGTGCCAGCAGCTTAGGAGCCCGGACAGAACAAGAGACCCAGTACTTC,CASSLGARTEQETQYF,.,.,TRBJ2-5,TRBV7-9